A selection of T cell receptor beta chains follows, all from one sample in a study of T-cell memory formation after mild COVID-19. TCRdb re-derived calls from the 5' RACE reads in MiXCR, one entry per CDR3 protein. This table has 98,000 or so distinct CDR3 sequences, roughly a sixth appearing once. The sample was PBMCs or a T cell subset sorted from them (not recorded which). The receptors were sampled from a man aged 18 to 35 who had mild COVID-19 (a few samples of this study predate the infection). Cell type and time point are not known. CDR3s include the opening cysteine and the closing phenylalanine or tryptophan. A D gene is named only where the DNA matches it firmly. Some rows mark clone size as missing; the rest say once, few, many or name a class of expanded clone.

TRBV7-2	TRBJ2-5	NA	NA	TGTGCCAGCAGCTTGAGGGGGATTACAGAGACCCAGTACTTC	CASSLRGITETQYF
TRBV6-6	TRBJ1-1	NA	few	TGTGCCAGCAGTGCAGGGACGTCTGAAGCTTTCTTT	CASSAGTSEAFF
TRBV28	TRBJ1-1	NA	NA	TGTGCAAGCATAAGCGTCGACGAAGCTTTCTTT	CASISVDEAFF
TRBV5-1	TRBJ2-7	TRBD1	many	TGCGCCAGCAGCTTTGGCCCACAGGGGGAAGGGTCCTACGAGCAGTACTTC	CASSFGPQGEGSYEQYF
TRBV6-5	TRBJ1-2	NA	NA	TGTGCCAGCAGCCCACAGGGAGGAGGCTACACCTTC	CASSPQGGGYTF
TRBV5-1	TRBJ1-1	NA	NA	TGCGCCAGCAGCTCACAGATGAACACTGAAGCTTTCTTT	CASSSQMNTEAFF
TRBV6-5	TRBJ1-1	TRBD1	few	TGTGCCAGCAGTGCAACCGGACAGGGGAACACTGAAGCTTTCTTT	CASSATGQGNTEAFF
TRBV6-6	TRBJ1-1	NA	NA	TGTGCCAGCAGTCCCGGACAGTTCACTGAAGCTTTCTTT	CASSPGQFTEAFF
TRBV10-3	TRBJ1-2	NA	NA	TGTGCCATCAGTGAGTCCGGGGGCGCGGGCTATGGCTACACCTTC	CAISESGGAGYGYTF
TRBV7-2	TRBJ2-2	TRBD1	NA	TGTGCCAGCAGCCTTGGACAGGGGAGAACCGGGGAGCTGTTTTTT	CASSLGQGRTGELFF
TRBV28	TRBJ1-4	NA	few	TGTGCCAGCAGTTCTCCGGGGATGGGGGCGAATGAAAAACTGTTTTTT	CASSSPGMGANEKLFF
TRBV5-1	TRBJ2-3	TRBD2	few	TGCGCCAGCAGCGCCGGGAGGTTGGCAGATACGCAGTATTTT	CASSAGRLADTQYF
TRBV6-6	TRBJ2-3	NA	NA	TGTGCCAGCAGTTACGGGGGGGCCCAAGATACGCAGTATTTT	CASSYGGAQDTQYF
TRBV20-1	TRBJ2-3	NA	few	TGCAGTGCTAGAGTCTTTGGGGCGAGCACAGATACGCAGTATTTT	CSARVFGASTDTQYF
TRBV10-2	TRBJ2-2	NA	few	TGCGCCAGCAGTGATTTCGGCACCGGGGAGCTGTTTTTT	CASSDFGTGELFF
TRBV7-2	TRBJ2-7	NA	few	TGTGCCAGCAGCTTATCTGACAACTACGAGCAGTACTTC	CASSLSDNYEQYF
TRBV5-1	TRBJ2-2	NA	NA	TGCGCCAGCAGCTTGGCCCCCGGGGCTGACGGGGAGCTGTTTTTT	CASSLAPGADGELFF
TRBV7-2	TRBJ1-4	NA	NA	TGTGCCAGCAGCTTATTTGGGGGCGTAGGTGAAAAACTGTTTTTT	CASSLFGGVGEKLFF
TRBV5-5	TRBJ2-2	TRBD1	few	TGTGCCAGCAGAGGGACAGGGGTTTTCACCGGGGAGCTGTTTTTT	CASRGTGVFTGELFF
TRBV4-2	TRBJ1-5	NA	few	TGTGCCAGCAGCCAAGTTTGGGGCAGGGGCAATCAGCCCCAGCATTTT	CASSQVWGRGNQPQHF
TRBV6-6	TRBJ2-2	NA	few	TGTGCCAGCAGCCTCCGGAAGGGCTTGAACACCGGGGAGCTGTTTTTT	CASSLRKGLNTGELFF
TRBV4-2	TRBJ1-5	TRBD1	many	TGTGCCAGCAGCCAAGGGGCACAGGGGGGCAATCAGCCCCAGCATTTT	CASSQGAQGGNQPQHF
TRBV11-2	TRBJ2-2	TRBD1	NA	TGTGCCAGCGGGAGCAGGGGGCGCTTTGCCGGGGAGCTGTTTTTT	CASGSRGRFAGELFF
TRBV6-6	TRBJ2-1	NA	few	TGTGCCAGCACCTACGGATCCTACAATGAGCAGTTCTTC	CASTYGSYNEQFF
TRBV3-1	TRBJ2-5	NA	NA	TGTGCCAGCAGCCAAGGGGTGGTGGAGACCCAGTACTTC	CASSQGVVETQYF
TRBV5-6	TRBJ2-6	NA	few	TGTGCCAGCAGCTTGCCCGTTTCTGGGGCCAACGTCCTGACTTTC	CASSLPVSGANVLTF
TRBV4-2	TRBJ1-4	NA	NA	TGTGCCAGCAGCCAAGAAGGGGTTGAAAAACTGTTTTTT	CASSQEGVEKLFF
TRBV12-3/TRBV12-4	TRBJ2-3	TRBD1	NA	TGTGCCAGCACGGGACAGGGCACAGATACGCAGTATTTT	CASTGQGTDTQYF
TRBV12-3/TRBV12-4	TRBJ2-7	NA	NA	TGTGCCAGCAGTGATCTCTTAACGACCAACGAGCAGTACTTC	CASSDLLTTNEQYF
TRBV6-2/TRBV6-3	TRBJ1-5	TRBD1	many	TGTGCCAGCACCTATGGAGGACAGGGAAGCAATCAGCCCCAGCATTTT	CASTYGGQGSNQPQHF
TRBV27	TRBJ1-2	NA	NA	TGTGCCAGCAGTCGGACAGACAATTTCTATGGCTACACCTTC	CASSRTDNFYGYTF
TRBV7-2	TRBJ2-1	NA	NA	TGTGCCAGCAGCTCCTACTGGTACAATGAGCAGTTCTTC	CASSSYWYNEQFF